The 28 T cell receptor beta chains listed next were all sequenced from one sample in a study of cytomegalovirus exposure and HLA in healthy donors (dated by TCRdb to the late 2010s). The library was generated by the immunoSEQ multiplex PCR assay. For the multiplex PCR, a mixture combining 60 forward primers for TCR Vbeta segments and 13 reverse primers for TCR Jbeta segments was used. In TCRdb, the immuneACCESS table is reduced to in-frame sequences with V and J assigned. These tables do not hold every clone; where another copy was compared, an unresolved V gene accounts for under half, and the others remain unexplained. The sample table lists about 160,000 clones, about 77% of them with a count of one. 6% to 8% of the sample is taken by the ten largest. The sample comprised PBMCs. All receptors come from a male donor in good health and CMV-seropositive.

The rearrangement uses TRBV2 and TRBJ1-3; TRBD1 might be the D (5 bases). Trimming cost V 4 bases and J 0 bases, with 10 bases left between them. There are 15 residues in the CDR3. CDR1 is SNHLY and CDR2 is FYNNEI in the germline V gene. CDR3 amino acids: CASSAAGHSGNTIYF. CDR3 DNA: TGTGCCAGCAGTGCGGCAGGGCACTCTGGAAACACCATATATTTT.

This clone was detected once. This rearrangement joins TRBV6-5 to TRBJ1-4, with a possible D match to TRBD1 (6 bases). The ends were cut back, 2 bases at V and 11 bases at J, with 15 bases in the middle. Germline CDR1 is MNHEY and CDR2 is SVGAGI. The CDR3 contains 14 residues. The CDR3 here is CASSYGTGPLKLFF. In DNA, the CDR3 is TGTGCCAGCAGTTACGGAACAGGGCCTCTCAAACTGTTTTTT.

The chain joins TRBV5-1 to TRBJ1-1, with D maybe TRBD1 (6 bases). In germline, CDR1 is SGHRS, CDR2 YFSETQ. V lost 3 bases, J lost 9 bases, and 18 bases lay in between. CDR3 length equals 14 residues. CDR3 region: CASSWGGRQAKAFF. CDR3 coding DNA: TGCGCCAGCAGCTGGGGGGGGCGACAGGCCAAAGCTTTCTTT.

Here the CDR3 reads CASSPQTGSQSEQYF. CDR3 coding DNA: TGCGCCAGCAGCCCGCAGACAGGGTCACAGTCCGAGCAGTACTTC. J is TRBJ2-7 and V is TRBV5-1; 7 nucleotides match TRBD1. J gave up 6 bases and V 4 bases, and 13 bases lay outside the gene matches. CDR1 and CDR2 from the germline V gene are SGHRS and YFSETQ. The CDR3 length is 15 residues.

The genes are TRBV11-2 and TRBJ2-3; TRBD1 agrees at 9 bases. From germline, CDR1 is SGHAT and CDR2 FQNNGV. The CDR3 totals 15 residues. V was pared by 6 bases and J by 6 bases, with 10 bases of the junction left unmatched. CDR3 loop: CASRYRDRVFDTQYF. The CDR3 DNA follows: TGTGCCAGCAGATACCGGGACAGGGTATTCGATACGCAGTATTTT.

The chain has TRBV7-2 and TRBJ1-1; maybe TRBD1 (5 bases). Trimming took off 2 bases at V and 1 base at J, with 11 bases between the two ends. The V gene's germline CDR1 is SGHTA and CDR2 FQGNSA. CDR3 length: 15 residues. The DNA for the CDR3 is TGTGCCAGCAGCTTAAGGTGGGGCAAGAACACTGAAGCTTTCTTT. Translated: CASSLRWGKNTEAFF.

This chain connects TRBV7-9 to TRBJ1-1; D perhaps matches TRBD1 (5 bases). V was shortened by 2 bases and J by 1 base, with 11 bases between the two germline ends. This CDR3 is 15 amino acids long. CDR1 SEHNR and CDR2 FQNEAQ come from the germline V gene (reference sequence). CDR3 in amino acids: CASSLLGGENTEAFF. The CDR3 DNA reads TGTGCCAGCAGCTTATTAGGAGGGGAGAACACTGAAGCTTTCTTT.

The chain is built from TRBV6-1 and TRBJ2-1; tentative D call: TRBD2 (6 bases). CDR3 size: 13 residues. CDR1 and CDR2 from the germline V gene are MNHNS and SASEGT. Trimming removed 5 bases at V and 6 bases at J, with 11 bases between. CDR3 loop: CASSSLAFNEQFF. The CDR3 nucleotides read TGTGCCAGCAGTTCACTAGCATTCAATGAGCAGTTCTTC.

The chain recombines TRBV7-6 with TRBJ1-1, with TRBD1 as a possible D gene (6 bases). This CDR3 region has 13 residues. Trimming left V 5 bases short and J 6 bases short, with 13 bases between. Germline loops: CDR1 SGHVS, CDR2 FNYEAQ. The CDR3 reads CASSLDRLAEAFF. The CDR3 nucleotides are TGTGCCAGCAGCCTCGACAGGCTGGCTGAAGCTTTCTTT.

Remarks on this clone: At one boundary the junction diverges from the germline segment, which might be a read error. Other DNA sequences within the sample encode an identical CDR3. The J gene is TRBJ2-4, the V gene TRBV11-2, with D possibly being TRBD2 (5 bases). CDR3 size: 14 residues. Germline-derived CDR1 and CDR2 are SGHAT and FQNNGV. The CDR3 protein is CASSLGVTRNIQYF. The CDR3 nucleotides are TGTGCCAGCAGCTTAGGGGTTACTAGAAACATTCAATACTTC.

As concerns this clone: Distinct nucleotide sequences in the sample also encode this CDR3. The V and J genes are TRBV9 and TRBJ2-2; no clear D gene. Germline V gene sequence: CDR1 SGDLS, CDR2 YYNGEE. The germline V and J ends were trimmed by 4 bases and 8 bases, with 9 bases remaining between them. CDR3 length: 12 amino acids. CDR3 bases: TGTGCCAGCAGCCCTCAGGATGGGGAGCTGTTTTTT. Translating it yields CASSPQDGELFF.

This sequence joins TRBV25-1 and TRBJ1-2; 7 nucleotides match TRBD1. Germline CDR1 is MGHDK and CDR2 is SYGVNS. Trimming took 4 bases from V and 4 from J; bases not matched to a gene: 6. The CDR3 is 14 amino acids. The CDR3 sequence is CASSARDSPYGYTF. The CDR3 bases are TGTGCCAGCAGTGCAAGGGACAGCCCCTATGGCTACACCTTC.

The gene calls are TRBV6-1 and TRBJ1-1; 9 nucleotides align to TRBD1. The CDR3 totals 15 residues. V trimming: 5 bases; J trimming: 2 bases; junction bases outside the gene matches: 6. Germline V gene lookup returns CDR1 MNHNS and CDR2 SASEGT. The CDR3 DNA sequence: TGTGCCAGCAGTTTCGGACAGGGGACAAACACTGAAGCTTTCTTT. Its translation is CASSFGQGTNTEAFF.

The CDR3 DNA reads as TGTGCCAGCAGCCTGAGGAGCAGTAATGAAAAACTGTTTTTT. It specifies CASSLRSSNEKLFF. The chain uses TRBV5-4 and TRBJ1-4, with D uncertain. Germline V gives CDR1 SGHNT, CDR2 YYREEE (reference sequence). The CDR3 covers 14 residues. Trimming stripped 4 bases from V and 4 bases from J, with 11 bases between. The complete variable domain, with remaining parts taken from reference TRBV5-4 and TRBJ1-4, reads ETGVTQSPTHLIKTRGQQVTLRCSSQSGHNTVSWYQQALGQGPQFIFQYYREEENGRGNFPPRFSGLQFPNYSSELNVNALELDDSALYLCASSLRSSNEKLFFGSGTQLSVL.

This clone is a singleton in its sample. The chain is built from TRBV5-1 and TRBJ2-3; D is uncertain. The CDR3 is 14 residues long. Between the trimmed V and J ends, which lost 0 bases and 2 bases, there was a span of 7 bases. Germline CDR1 is SGHRS and CDR2 is YFSETQ. CDR3 bases: TGCGCCAGCAGCTTGGAGAGGTCCACAGATACGCAGTATTTT. Encoded protein: CASSLERSTDTQYF.

The chain is built from TRBV6-1 and TRBJ1-2; no definite D call. Germline CDR1 and CDR2: MNHNS and SASEGT. This CDR3 comprises 14 residues. Between the trimmed V and J ends, which lost 1 base and 8 bases, there was a span of 14 bases. The DNA of the CDR3 is TGTGCCAGCAGTGAAGTTGGAGGACCCAAGGGCTACACCTTC. Encoded protein: CASSEVGGPKGYTF.

This clone came up once. The chain is built from TRBV29-1 and TRBJ2-1; 10 positions agree with TRBD2. J gave up 6 bases and V 5 bases, and 13 bases lay outside the gene matches. This CDR3 comprises 16 residues. Germline assignment: CDR1 SQVTM and CDR2 ANQGSEA. DNA of the CDR3: TGCAGCGTTATCCCTAATATAGCGGGGGGCAGCAATGAGCAGTTCTTC. It specifies CSVIPNIAGGSNEQFF.

This chain uses TRBV6-5 with TRBJ1-1, with TRBD1 matching 8 bases. J was trimmed by 3 bases and V by 7 bases; bases with no gene match: 10. Germline lookup yields CDR1 MNHEY and CDR2 SVGAGI. This CDR3 has 15 amino acids. CDR3 sequence (DNA): TGTGCCAGCAATGGACAGGGCGCCGGGGACACTGAAGCTTTCTTT. Amino acid sequence: CASNGQGAGDTEAFF.

This chain links TRBV7-2 with TRBJ2-7; D is uncertain. Germline V gene sequence: CDR1 SGHTA, CDR2 FQGNSA. Trimming took 1 base from V and 2 from J, leaving 9 bases between them. The CDR3 contains 14 residues. This CDR3 is CASSLESSTYEQYF. The DNA of the CDR3 is TGTGCCAGCAGCTTAGAAAGTAGTACCTACGAGCAGTACTTC. The full variable domain, completed using reference TRBV7-2 and TRBJ2-7, is GAGVSQSPSNKVTEKGKDVELRCDPISGHTALYWYRQSLGQGLEFLIYFQGNSAPDKSGLPSDRFSAERTGGSVSTLTIQRTQQEDSAVYLCASSLESSTYEQYFGPGTRLTVT.

V usage is TRBV5-4 and J usage is TRBJ2-3, with 10 nucleotides matching TRBD2. Germline lookup yields CDR1 SGHNT and CDR2 YYREEE (reference sequence). The trim removed 0 bases at V and 2 bases at J, leaving 3 bases unmatched. The CDR3 runs 16 residues. The CDR3 coding sequence is TGTGCCAGCAGCTTGGAGCTAGCGGGGGACACAGATACGCAGTATTTT. It codes for CASSLELAGDTDTQYF.

The chain recombines TRBV7-8 with TRBJ2-7, with 7 bases identical to TRBD1. V lost 4 bases, J lost 1 base, and 7 bases stayed unmatched. Germline V CDR1 and CDR2: SGHVS, FQNEAQ. The CDR3 is 15 amino acids. CDR3 in amino acids: CASSSPTGISYEQYF. CDR3 DNA sequence: TGTGCCAGCAGCTCCCCGACAGGGATATCCTACGAGCAGTACTTC.

This chain uses TRBV29-1 with TRBJ1-1; D may be TRBD1 (5 bases). This CDR3 is built from 12 residues. Germline V gene data show CDR1 as SQVTM and CDR2 as ANQGSEA. Between the trimmed V and J ends, which lost 3 bases and 6 bases, there was a span of 11 bases. The CDR3, as DNA: TGCAGCGTTGATTCTCGGGGGGCTGAAGCTTTCTTT. It encodes CSVDSRGAEAFF. Supplemented by reference TRBV29-1 and TRBJ1-1, the full variable domain reads SAVISQKPSRDICQRGTSLTIQCQVDSQVTMMFWYRQQPGQSLTLIATANQGSEATYESGFVIDKFPISRPNLTFSTLTVSNMSPEDSSIYLCSVDSRGAEAFFGQGTRLTVV.

J is TRBJ2-7 and V is TRBV27, with TRBD2 as a possible D gene (6 bases). Germline V gene sequence: CDR1 MNHEY, CDR2 SMNVEV (reference sequence). There are 13 residues in the CDR3. Trimming stripped 1 base from V and 5 bases from J, with 9 bases between. The chain's CDR3 is CASSLYSGDEQYF. The CDR3 DNA follows: TGTGCCAGCAGTTTATACTCGGGGGACGAGCAGTACTTC.

CDR3 sequence (DNA): TGTGCCAGCAGTGAAAGCGGCCGGGCCCTTAGACCGTACTTC. Its translation is CASSESGRALRPYF. V gene TRBV6-1 combines with J gene TRBJ2-5; D might be TRBD2 (5 bases). The CDR3 contains 14 residues. V was clipped by 2 bases and J by 13 bases, with 20 bases between them. Looked up from germline, CDR1 is MNHNS and CDR2 is SASEGT.

This chain links TRBV25-1 with TRBJ1-1, with 8 bases matching TRBD1. Germline V lookup: CDR1 MGHDK, CDR2 SYGVNS. The V segment lost 2 bases and the J segment 11 bases; nucleotides outside the gene matches: 7. The length of the CDR3 is 13 residues. CDR3 sequence reads: CASSEVDRGGAFF. The CDR3, as DNA: TGTGCCAGCAGTGAAGTCGACAGGGGCGGGGCTTTCTTT.

The chain recombines TRBV30 with TRBJ1-1; perhaps TRBD1 as D (5 bases). The CDR3 has 13 residues. Germline CDR1 is GTSNPN and CDR2 is SVGIG (reference sequence). V was shortened by 3 bases and J by 1 base, with 9 bases between the two germline ends. The CDR3 DNA is TGTGCCTGGAGGCTAACAGGGAACACTGAAGCTTTCTTT. Its translation is CAWRLTGNTEAFF.

The V call is TRBV5-5, the J call TRBJ1-5; the D is unclear. Per germline, CDR1 SGHKS and CDR2 YYEKEE (reference sequence). The CDR3 loop spans 16 amino acids. Trimming pared 4 bases from V and 4 bases from J, leaving 18 bases between. This chain's CDR3 is CASSPLPPSTNQPQHF. The CDR3 DNA sequence: TGTGCCAGCAGCCCCCTTCCTCCATCCACAAATCAGCCCCAGCATTTT.

This clone was picked up a small number of times. The rearrangement links TRBV5-1 to TRBJ2-7; 7 bases match TRBD2. CDR1 SGHRS and CDR2 YFSETQ come from the germline V gene. This CDR3 is 15 amino acids long. The J segment lost 3 bases and the V segment lost 4 bases, leaving 10 bases of the junction unmatched. CDR3 in DNA: TGCGCCAGCAGCCTTGGGGGGGGGAACCTCTACGAGCAGTACTTC. It yields the protein CASSLGGGNLYEQYF.